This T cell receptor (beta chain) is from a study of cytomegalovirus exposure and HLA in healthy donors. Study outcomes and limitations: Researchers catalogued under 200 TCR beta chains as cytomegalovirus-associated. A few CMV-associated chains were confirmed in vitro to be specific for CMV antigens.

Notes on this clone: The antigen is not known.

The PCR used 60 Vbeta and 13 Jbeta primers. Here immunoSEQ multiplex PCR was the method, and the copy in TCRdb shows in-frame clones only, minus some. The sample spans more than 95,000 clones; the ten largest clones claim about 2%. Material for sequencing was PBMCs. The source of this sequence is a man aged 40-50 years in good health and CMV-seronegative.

The CDR3 DNA follows: TGTGCCAGCAGCTTAGCGCAGGGGCAATCGGTTGAAGCTTTCTTT. It encodes CASSLAQGQSVEAFF. The rearrangement links TRBV7-9 to TRBJ1-1, with D maybe TRBD1 (6 bases). CDR3 length equals 15 residues. Germline lookup yields CDR1 SEHNR and CDR2 FQNEAQ (reference sequence). Trimming cost V 0 bases and J 7 bases, with 15 bases left between them.